This TCR beta chain was documented in a study of T cell therapy after organ transplantation. The time point is: 4-8 weeks after completion of therapy. Regarding this clone: Antigen specificity is unknown.

Profiled with immunoSEQ multiplex PCR; TCRdb holds only in-frame clones, not every one. The sample records roughly 3,300 clones, roughly two thirds being singletons. The CDR3 is 12 amino acids. Germline V lookup: CDR1 SGDLS, CDR2 YYNGEE. The ends were cut back, 4 bases at V and 5 bases at J, with 9 bases in the middle. This receptor was taken from a human patient who had received a solid organ transplant and had CMV disease. Certain T cells may be donor cells from the graft. This rearrangement joins TRBV9 to TRBJ2-5; possibly TRBD1 for D (6 bases). Sample: CD8+ T cells from blood, taken after autologous CMV-specific T cell therapy. The CDR3 sequence is CASSSQGETQYF. Here the CDR3 DNA reads TGTGCCAGCAGCTCCCAGGGGGAGACCCAGTACTTC.